Described below is a single T cell receptor (beta chain) sequence and its context. This clonotype has a handful of counts. Its binding antigen is unknown. Base-call qualities are not available, and no considerably larger clone is one nucleotide away. The data derive from a study of T cells in Graves' hyperthyroidism and ophthalmopathy (dated by TCRdb to between 2018 and 2020). Study-level background: Peripheral blood was sampled at the time of initial diagnosis, prior to any treatment. A discovery cohort of about 95 patients, 43 with Graves' ophthalmopathy and 57 with stable Graves' hyperthyroidism, was used to find distinguishing TCR V-J signatures. An independent validation cohort of around 20 hyperthyroidism patients and approximately 15 patients who later progressed to ophthalmopathy tested prospective prediction of ophthalmopathy. For training and testing, the 100 or so patients in the discovery cohort were randomly divided in a 7:3 ratio. The study also compared thyroid tissue and blood T-cell repertoires from several Graves' hyperthyroidism patients. Following sampling, methimazole starting at 30 mg daily was given to hyperthyroidism patients, and high-dose intravenous methylprednisolone was given to ophthalmopathy patients. TCR Vbeta CDR3 sequencing of 120 to 150 peripheral blood samples (43 ophthalmopathy, some 75 hyperthyroidism and roughly 17 progressor patients) is reported in the paper. Results the study describes overall, beyond this receptor: Sample size was not statistically predetermined, and blinding of investigators to group allocation was not performed. During validation, the model predicted progression to ophthalmopathy a median of around six months ahead of onset, with 60% to 71% sensitivity and less than 85% specificity. Most expanded thyroid clonotypes (frequency above 0.001) were also detected in blood, suggesting blood repertoires may reflect thyroid immune responses. A 13 V-J signature model separated ophthalmopathy from stable hyperthyroidism, with about 88% sensitivity and 81.08% specificity in cross-validation and 80%/75% in testing.

The TCR beta CDR3 regions were amplified from RNA transcripts. The TCR CDR3 was subjected to a first round of RT-PCR using the HTBI primer set and the Qiagen OneStep RT-PCR kit. A second multiplex PCR round built the libraries, followed by size selection and purification. Libraries were sequenced paired-end with 100 bp reads on an Illumina HiSeq2000. Processing in the source paper ran as follows. SOAPnuke was used to process the raw data, removing reads that contained adapters or uncalled bases, had a mean Phred below 15, or lacked an exact match to the constant primer or identifier. High-quality paired reads were merged with COPE v1.2.5, and unique nucleotide sequences were defined as clonotypes. Clonotypes were aligned to IMGT TRBV, TRBD and TRBJ reference segments using MiTCR v1.1. The analysis included only V-J combinations with a frequency above 0.0001, which together covered roughly 99% of the repertoires. The TCS score was defined as F50 (clonal expansion) divided by E x V (chaos), with BLOSUM62-based TCRdist calculated between CDR3 peptides within each V-J. Welch's t-statistics and random forest reduced roughly 500 V-J features to 13, which were used in a naive Bayes classifier (R e1071). TCRdb redid the processing of the public reads, applying fastp at Q25 and MiXCR, and retained in-frame beta chains. Rows with a matching CDR3 protein are joined into one entry that keeps the most common DNA and genes. The V and J calls here are based on TCRdb, not the publication. Within this sample are 600,000 to 900,000 distinct CDR3 sequences, with around 17% of them counted one time only. The top ten constitute approximately 8% of the sample.

V ends up 7 bases short and J 5 bases short, with an unmatched junction base count of 16. Reading the germline V gene (reference sequence) gives CDR1 SEHNR and CDR2 FQNEAQ. The CDR3 holds 16 amino acids from the cysteine to the phenylalanine. The CDR3 DNA has 48 bases and is translated from base 1. Stable Graves' hyperthyroidism was defined as no progression to ophthalmopathy during 18 months of follow-up. Hyperthyroidism patients were newly diagnosed, had a disease duration of under 2 months, and were aged 18 to 65 years. Any patient with an uncontrolled infection, another autoimmune disease, pregnancy or lactation was excluded. Diagnoses were established on the basis of clinical symptoms, serum thyroxine and TRAb, thyroid ultrasound, and orbital computed tomography. PBMCs were separated from over 9 ml of fresh peripheral blood using Ficoll-Paque density gradient centrifugation. Trizol reagent was used to extract total RNA, and RNA quality was then checked on an Agilent 2100 Bioanalyzer.

Sequenced material: blood. The receptor was isolated from a young man with Graves' hyperthyroidism. Rearrangement joined TRBV7-9 to TRBJ2-5, and TRBD2 aligns with 7 junction nucleotides. The CDR3 region reads CASTPGTNDVQETQYF. The DNA sequence is TGTGCCAGCACCCCCGGGACTAATGACGTCCAGGAGACCCAGTACTTC.